Following are 16 T cell receptor beta chains from one sample sequenced in a study of cytomegalovirus exposure and HLA in healthy donors. Both 60 Vbeta primers and 13 Jbeta primers went into the PCR. Data came from immunoSEQ multiplex PCR; TCRdb stores just in-frame clones and leaves some out. This sample's table reports roughly 80,000 clones. The sequenced sample consisted of PBMCs. The receptors were gathered from a girl aged 10 to 17 in good health and CMV-seropositive.

The gene calls are TRBV13 and TRBJ2-1, with 7 bases matching TRBD1. The V gene's germline CDR1 is PRHDT and CDR2 FYEKMQ (reference sequence). This CDR3 is built from 17 residues. The ends lost 3 bases at V and 0 bases at J; junction bases unmatched: 8. CDR3 loop: CASSFSDRETSYNEQFF. The CDR3 coding sequence is TGTGCCAGCAGCTTCTCCGACAGGGAAACCTCCTACAATGAGCAGTTCTTC.

The V gene is TRBV7-8, the J gene TRBJ1-2, with no clear D. The V end was cut by 5 bases, the J end by 2 bases, with 33 bases between. CDR3 length: 21 residues. Germline V gene data show CDR1 as SGHVS and CDR2 as FQNEAQ. In DNA form, the CDR3 reads TGTGCCAGCAGCCAAGAGGCGGACTCACCCCTTTTACTACGTCTGAACTATGGCTACACCTTC. Translating it yields CASSQEADSPLLLRLNYGYTF. The full variable domain, its missing parts supplied by reference TRBV7-8 and TRBJ1-2, is GAGVSQSPRYKVAKRGQDVALRCDPISGHVSLFWYQQALGQGPEFLTYFQNEAQLDKSGLPSDRFFAERPEGSVSTLKIQRTQQEDSAVYLCASSQEADSPLLLRLNYGYTFGSGTRLTVV.

The chain joins TRBV4-3 to TRBJ1-1, with unresolved D. The CDR3 sequence is 15 residues long. Per germline, CDR1 LGHNA and CDR2 YSLEER. Trimming stripped 0 bases from V and 0 bases from J, with 8 bases between. The CDR3 nucleotides are TGCGCCAGCAGCCAAGAGGCCAGTTTGAACACTGAAGCTTTCTTT. Protein product: CASSQEASLNTEAFF.

The rearrangement links TRBV6-5 to TRBJ1-6; 9 bases agree with TRBD1. The CDR3 is 14 residues long. V dropped 6 bases and J dropped 7; count of bases not matched to a gene: 4. Germline CDR1 and CDR2: MNHEY and SVGAGI. CDR3 DNA sequence: TGTGCCAGCAGATTCGGGACAGGGAATTCACCCCTCCACTTT. This encodes CASRFGTGNSPLHF.

The chain has TRBV19 and TRBJ1-5; D is perhaps TRBD1 (5 bases). The CDR3 has 15 residues. Per germline, CDR1 LNHDA and CDR2 SQIVND (reference sequence). The V gene lost 0 bases and the J gene lost 6 bases, with 12 bases spanning the gap. The CDR3 sequence: CASSIDGQGSQPQHF. DNA for the CDR3: TGTGCCAGTAGTATAGACGGGCAGGGAAGTCAGCCCCAGCATTTT. Looking up the rest from reference TRBV19 and TRBJ1-5 gives the full variable domain: DGGITQSPKYLFRKEGQNVTLSCEQNLNHDAMYWYRQDPGQGLRLIYYSQIVNDFQKGDIAEGYSVSREKKESFPLTVTSAQKNPTAFYLCASSIDGQGSQPQHFGDGTRLSIL.

The V call is TRBV7-9, the J call TRBJ2-2; possibly TRBD1 for D (6 bases). V gave up 2 bases and J gave up 7 bases, with 17 bases separating them. The V gene's germline CDR1 is SEHNR and CDR2 FQNEAQ (reference sequence). The CDR3 extends over 16 amino acids. The CDR3 DNA is TGTGCCAGCAGCTTACCGGGTCAACAGGGATTCGGGGAGCTGTTTTTT. Encoded protein: CASSLPGQQGFGELFF.

V usage is TRBV2 and J usage is TRBJ1-5, with D possibly being TRBD1 (5 bases). The CDR3 has 12 residues. Per germline, CDR1 SNHLY and CDR2 FYNNEI. Trimming took 6 bases from V and 10 from J, leaving 13 bases between them. The CDR3 sequence is CASRAQGIPQHF. CDR3 sequence (DNA): TGTGCCAGCAGAGCGCAGGGAATTCCCCAGCATTTT. Variable domain in full (rest from reference TRBV2 and TRBJ1-5): EPEVTQTPSHQVTQMGQEVILRCVPISNHLYFYWYRQILGQKVEFLVSFYNNEISEKSEIFDDQFSVERPDGSNFTLKIRSTKLEDSAMYFCASRAQGIPQHFGDGTRLSIL.

About this clone: This same CDR3 is encoded by further DNA sequences in the sample. The chain joins TRBV19 to TRBJ2-1; 7 positions agree with TRBD2. Per germline, CDR1 LNHDA and CDR2 SQIVND (reference sequence). The length of the CDR3 is 14 residues. V lost 1 base to trimming and J lost 4 bases; unmatched junction nucleotides: 1. CDR3 residues: CASSIGGGYNEQFF. CDR3 DNA: TGTGCCAGTAGTATAGGGGGGGGGTACAATGAGCAGTTCTTC.

The chain employs TRBV7-9 and TRBJ1-1; TRBD1 matches 8 bases. With V trimmed by 5 bases and J by 1 base, 15 bases remained unmatched. Germline values: CDR1 SEHNR, CDR2 FQNEAQ (reference sequence). The CDR3 has 18 residues. CDR3 in DNA: TGTGCCAGCAGCCCGCACGTATCCGACAGGGGAGCGAACACTGAAGCTTTCTTT. This sequence encodes CASSPHVSDRGANTEAFF.

DNA of the CDR3: TGCGCCAGCAGCCAAGATCGGGGATCACCCCTCCACTTT. Translated, it gives CASSQDRGSPLHF. The V call is TRBV4-3, the J call TRBJ1-6; the D is unclear. Trimming removed 0 bases at V and 10 bases at J, with 7 bases between. CDR1 and CDR2 from the germline V gene are LGHNA and YSLEER. This CDR3 is built from 13 residues.

The chain recombines TRBV5-4 with TRBJ2-5; the match to TRBD1 covers 7 bases. The length of the CDR3 is 14 residues. The V segment lost 1 base and the J segment 2 bases; nucleotides outside the gene matches: 2. Germline V gene lookup returns CDR1 SGHNT and CDR2 YYREEE (reference sequence). The CDR3 spells CASSLRDSQETQYF. Written as DNA, the CDR3 is TGTGCCAGCAGCTTGAGGGACAGTCAAGAGACCCAGTACTTC.

CDR3 coding DNA: TGCGCCAGCAGCCAAGGTGCCGCGGGGGGCGCCCGGGATACGCAGTATTTT. It encodes CASSQGAAGGARDTQYF. J is TRBJ2-3 and V is TRBV4-3; 8 nucleotides match TRBD2. Germline V gene data show CDR1 as LGHNA and CDR2 as YSLEER. The CDR3 length is 17 residues. The J segment lost 6 bases and the V segment lost 1 base, leaving 12 bases of the junction unmatched.

The rearrangement joins TRBV2 to TRBJ2-7, with 10 bases fitting TRBD2. The CDR3 loop spans 18 amino acids. The germline V gene has CDR1 SNHLY and CDR2 FYNNEI. Losses at the gene ends were 3 bases for V and 0 bases for J; bases not matched to a gene: 11. CDR3 residues: CASSDIVLAGAPSYEQYF. CDR3 DNA: TGTGCCAGCAGTGACATCGTGCTAGCGGGGGCTCCCTCCTACGAGCAGTACTTC.

This chain connects TRBV11-3 to TRBJ2-3, with D tentatively TRBD2 (5 bases). V was trimmed by 1 base and J by 1 base, leaving 15 bases between them. Per germline, CDR1 SGHNT and CDR2 YENEEA. The CDR3 has 17 residues. The CDR3 bases are TGTGCCAGCAGCTTAGGAAGACGCGAGGAGGGCACAGATACGCAGTATTTT. Translation gives CASSLGRREEGTDTQYF.

The chain has TRBV4-3 and TRBJ1-2, with D perhaps matching TRBD1 (6 bases). Germline V gene lookup returns CDR1 LGHNA and CDR2 YSLEER. The CDR3 sequence is 13 residues long. The ends were cut back, 4 bases at V and 4 bases at J, with 10 bases in the middle. The CDR3 protein is CASSLDRRYGYTF. The CDR3, as DNA: TGCGCCAGCAGCCTGGACAGACGCTATGGCTACACCTTC.

The chain uses TRBV29-1 and TRBJ2-5; 10 bases fit TRBD1. The CDR3 length is 14 residues. Trimming removed 6 bases from V and 4 bases from J; junction bases left unmatched: 8. Germline-derived CDR1 and CDR2 are SQVTM and ANQGSEA. CDR3 sequence: CSVKTGGLVETQYF. DNA of the CDR3: TGCAGCGTCAAGACAGGGGGCCTTGTAGAGACCCAGTACTTC.